The entry below gives a single T cell receptor (beta chain) sequence along with its context. The data are from a study of blood T cell repertoires in COVID-19. Study details: The samples span acute and convalescent COVID-19 from the United States, Italy and Spain.

There are 14 residues in the CDR3. The germline V and J ends were trimmed by 3 bases and 4 bases, with 11 bases remaining between them. The germline V gene encodes CDR1 KGHSH and CDR2 LQKENI. Study processing details: Nucleated cell counts were estimated from reference gene primer amplification. Only in-frame clones appear in the TCRdb table, and some are missing; sequencing was by immunoSEQ multiplex PCR. The D gene and trimming were derived from the DNA, and the V and J assignments and clone size from that table. The table records about 190,000 clones, around three quarters of them present only once.

The chain links TRBV18 to TRBJ2-3; TRBD2 is a possible D gene (5 bases). The sequenced sample consisted of peripheral blood. The receptor's source is a man aged 60 to 69 with active or convalescent COVID-19. The CDR3 spells CASSPGGPPDTQYF. The CDR3 DNA follows: TGTGCCAGCTCACCCGGAGGCCCGCCAGATACGCAGTATTTT.